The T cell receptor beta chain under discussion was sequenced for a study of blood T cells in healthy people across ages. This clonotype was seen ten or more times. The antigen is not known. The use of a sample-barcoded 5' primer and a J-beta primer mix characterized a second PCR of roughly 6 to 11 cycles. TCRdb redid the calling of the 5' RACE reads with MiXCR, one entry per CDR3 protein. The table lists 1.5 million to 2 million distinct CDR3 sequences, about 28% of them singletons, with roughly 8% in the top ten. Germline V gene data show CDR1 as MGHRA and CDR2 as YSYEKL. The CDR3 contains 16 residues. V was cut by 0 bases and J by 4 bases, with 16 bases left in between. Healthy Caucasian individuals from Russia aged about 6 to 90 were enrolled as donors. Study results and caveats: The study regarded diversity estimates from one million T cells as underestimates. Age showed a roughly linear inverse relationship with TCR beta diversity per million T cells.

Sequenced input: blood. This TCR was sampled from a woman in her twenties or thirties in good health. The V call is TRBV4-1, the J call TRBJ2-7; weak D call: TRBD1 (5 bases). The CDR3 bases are TGCGCCAGCAGCCAAGAGGGCGCAGGGTTTTCGTACGAGCAGTACTTC. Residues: CASSQEGAGFSYEQYF.